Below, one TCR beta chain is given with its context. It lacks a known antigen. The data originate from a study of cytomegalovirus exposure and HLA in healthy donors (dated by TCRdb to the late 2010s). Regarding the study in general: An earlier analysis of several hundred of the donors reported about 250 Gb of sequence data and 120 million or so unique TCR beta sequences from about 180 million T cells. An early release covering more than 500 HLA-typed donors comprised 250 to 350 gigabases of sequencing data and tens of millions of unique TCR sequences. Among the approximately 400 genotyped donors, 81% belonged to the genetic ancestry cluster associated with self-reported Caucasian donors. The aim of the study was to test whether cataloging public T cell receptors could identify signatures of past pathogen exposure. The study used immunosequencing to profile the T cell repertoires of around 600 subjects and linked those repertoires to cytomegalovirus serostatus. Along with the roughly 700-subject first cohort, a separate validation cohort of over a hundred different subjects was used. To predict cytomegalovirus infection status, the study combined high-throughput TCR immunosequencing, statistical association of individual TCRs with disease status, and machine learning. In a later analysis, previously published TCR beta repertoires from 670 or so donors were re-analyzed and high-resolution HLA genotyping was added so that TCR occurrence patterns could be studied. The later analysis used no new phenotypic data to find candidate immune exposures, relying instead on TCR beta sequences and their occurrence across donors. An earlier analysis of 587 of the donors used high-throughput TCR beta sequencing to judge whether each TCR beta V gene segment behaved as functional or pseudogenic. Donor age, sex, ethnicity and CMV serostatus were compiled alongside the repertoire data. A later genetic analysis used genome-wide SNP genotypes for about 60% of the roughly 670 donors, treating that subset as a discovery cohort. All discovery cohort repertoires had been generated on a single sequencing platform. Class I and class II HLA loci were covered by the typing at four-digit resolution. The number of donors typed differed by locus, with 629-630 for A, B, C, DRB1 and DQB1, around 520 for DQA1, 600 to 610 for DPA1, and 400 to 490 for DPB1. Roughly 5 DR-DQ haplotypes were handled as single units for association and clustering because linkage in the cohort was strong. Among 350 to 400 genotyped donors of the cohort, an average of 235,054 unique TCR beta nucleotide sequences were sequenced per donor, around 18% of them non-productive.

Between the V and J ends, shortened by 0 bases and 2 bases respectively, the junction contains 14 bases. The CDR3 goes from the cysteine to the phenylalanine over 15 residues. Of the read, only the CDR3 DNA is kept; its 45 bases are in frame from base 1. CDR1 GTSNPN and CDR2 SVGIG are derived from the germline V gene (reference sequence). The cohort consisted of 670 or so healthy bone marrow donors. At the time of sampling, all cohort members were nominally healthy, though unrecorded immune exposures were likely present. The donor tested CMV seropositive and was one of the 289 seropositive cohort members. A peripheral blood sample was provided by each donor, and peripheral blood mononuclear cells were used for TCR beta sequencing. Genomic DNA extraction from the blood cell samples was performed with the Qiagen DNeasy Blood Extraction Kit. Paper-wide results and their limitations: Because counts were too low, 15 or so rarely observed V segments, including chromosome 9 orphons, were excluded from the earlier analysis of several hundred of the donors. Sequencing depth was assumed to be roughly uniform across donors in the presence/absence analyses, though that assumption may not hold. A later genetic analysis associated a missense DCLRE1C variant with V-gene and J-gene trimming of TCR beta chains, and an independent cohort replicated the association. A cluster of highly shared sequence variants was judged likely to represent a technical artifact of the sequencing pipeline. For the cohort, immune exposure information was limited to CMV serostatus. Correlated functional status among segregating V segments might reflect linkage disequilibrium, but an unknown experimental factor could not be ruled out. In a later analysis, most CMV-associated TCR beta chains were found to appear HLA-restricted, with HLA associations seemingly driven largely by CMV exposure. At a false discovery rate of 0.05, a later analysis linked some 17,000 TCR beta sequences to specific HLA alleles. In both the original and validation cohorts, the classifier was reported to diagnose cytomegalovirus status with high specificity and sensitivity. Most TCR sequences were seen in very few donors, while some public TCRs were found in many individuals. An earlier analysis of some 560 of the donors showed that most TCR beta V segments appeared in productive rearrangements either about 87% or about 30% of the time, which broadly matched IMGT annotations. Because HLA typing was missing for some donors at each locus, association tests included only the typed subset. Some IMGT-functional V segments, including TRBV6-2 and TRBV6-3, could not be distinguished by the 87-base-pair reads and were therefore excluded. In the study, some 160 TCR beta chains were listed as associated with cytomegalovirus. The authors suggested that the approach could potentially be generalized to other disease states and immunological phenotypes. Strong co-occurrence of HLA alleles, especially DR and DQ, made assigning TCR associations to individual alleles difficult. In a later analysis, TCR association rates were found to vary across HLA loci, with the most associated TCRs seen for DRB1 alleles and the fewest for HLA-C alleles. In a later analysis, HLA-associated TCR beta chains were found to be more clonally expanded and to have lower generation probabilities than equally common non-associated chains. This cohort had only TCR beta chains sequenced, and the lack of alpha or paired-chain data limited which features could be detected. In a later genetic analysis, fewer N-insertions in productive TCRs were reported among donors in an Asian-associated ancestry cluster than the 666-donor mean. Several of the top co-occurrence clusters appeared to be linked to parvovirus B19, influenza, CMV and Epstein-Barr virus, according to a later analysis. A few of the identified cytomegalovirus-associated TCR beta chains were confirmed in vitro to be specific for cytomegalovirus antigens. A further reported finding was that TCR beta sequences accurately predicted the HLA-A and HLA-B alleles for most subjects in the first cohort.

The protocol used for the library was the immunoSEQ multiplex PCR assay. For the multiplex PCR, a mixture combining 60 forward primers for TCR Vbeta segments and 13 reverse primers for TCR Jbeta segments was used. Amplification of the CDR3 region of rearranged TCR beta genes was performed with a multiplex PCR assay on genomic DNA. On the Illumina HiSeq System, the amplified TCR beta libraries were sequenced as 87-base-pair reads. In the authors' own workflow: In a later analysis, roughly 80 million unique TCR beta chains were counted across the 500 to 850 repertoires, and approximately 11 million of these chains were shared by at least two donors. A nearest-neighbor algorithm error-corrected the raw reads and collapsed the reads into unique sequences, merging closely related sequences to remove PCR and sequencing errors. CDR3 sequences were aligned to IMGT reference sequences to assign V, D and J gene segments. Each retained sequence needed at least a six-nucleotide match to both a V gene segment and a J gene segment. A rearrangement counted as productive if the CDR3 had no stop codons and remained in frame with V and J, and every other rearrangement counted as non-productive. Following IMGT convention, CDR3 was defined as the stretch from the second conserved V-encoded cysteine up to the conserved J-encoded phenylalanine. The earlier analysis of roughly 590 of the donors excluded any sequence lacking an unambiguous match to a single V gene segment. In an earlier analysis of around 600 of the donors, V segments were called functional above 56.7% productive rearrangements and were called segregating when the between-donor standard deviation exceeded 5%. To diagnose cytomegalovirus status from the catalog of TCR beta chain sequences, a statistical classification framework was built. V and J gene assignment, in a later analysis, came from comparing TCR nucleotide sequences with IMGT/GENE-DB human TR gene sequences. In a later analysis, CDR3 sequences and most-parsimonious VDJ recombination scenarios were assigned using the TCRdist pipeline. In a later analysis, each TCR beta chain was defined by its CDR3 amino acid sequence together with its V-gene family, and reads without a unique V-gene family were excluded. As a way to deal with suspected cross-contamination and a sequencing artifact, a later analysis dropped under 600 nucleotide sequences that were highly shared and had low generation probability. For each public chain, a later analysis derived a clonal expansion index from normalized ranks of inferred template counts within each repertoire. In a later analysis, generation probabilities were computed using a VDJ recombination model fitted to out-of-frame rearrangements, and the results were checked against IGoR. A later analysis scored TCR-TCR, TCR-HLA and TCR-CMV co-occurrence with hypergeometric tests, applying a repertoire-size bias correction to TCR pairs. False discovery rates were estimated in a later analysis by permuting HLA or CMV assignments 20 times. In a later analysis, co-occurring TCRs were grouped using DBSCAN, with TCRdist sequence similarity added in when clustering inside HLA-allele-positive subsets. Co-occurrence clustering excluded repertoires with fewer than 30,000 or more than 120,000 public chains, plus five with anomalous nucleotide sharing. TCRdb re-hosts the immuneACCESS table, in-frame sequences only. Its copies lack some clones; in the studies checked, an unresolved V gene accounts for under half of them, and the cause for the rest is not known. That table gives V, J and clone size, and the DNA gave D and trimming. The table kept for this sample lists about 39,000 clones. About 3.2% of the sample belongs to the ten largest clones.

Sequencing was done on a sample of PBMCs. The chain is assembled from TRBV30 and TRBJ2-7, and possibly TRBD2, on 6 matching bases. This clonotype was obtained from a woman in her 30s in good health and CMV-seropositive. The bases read TGTGCCTGGAGTGTAAAAGGGTCTAGCGCCTACGAGCAGTACTTC. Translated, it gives CAWSVKGSSAYEQYF.